This T cell receptor beta chain was captured by sequencing in a study of blood T cell repertoires in COVID-19. V was pared by 0 bases and J by 7 bases, with 16 bases of the junction left unmatched. CDR3 length: 19 residues. Germline CDR1 LGHNA, CDR2 YNFKEQ. TCRdb's table, derived via immunoSEQ multiplex PCR, lists solely in-frame clones and lacks some. Among a few hundred thousand clones listed, 80% to 90% were seen once. The gene calls are TRBV4-2 and TRBJ2-2; 8 positions match TRBD1. The specimen was peripheral blood. The source of this sequence is a man younger than 45 with active or convalescent COVID-19. The CDR3 reads CASSQDSTRTGYENGELFF. Written as DNA, the CDR3 is TGTGCCAGCAGCCAAGATAGTACTAGGACAGGGTATGAGAACGGGGAGCTGTTTTTT.